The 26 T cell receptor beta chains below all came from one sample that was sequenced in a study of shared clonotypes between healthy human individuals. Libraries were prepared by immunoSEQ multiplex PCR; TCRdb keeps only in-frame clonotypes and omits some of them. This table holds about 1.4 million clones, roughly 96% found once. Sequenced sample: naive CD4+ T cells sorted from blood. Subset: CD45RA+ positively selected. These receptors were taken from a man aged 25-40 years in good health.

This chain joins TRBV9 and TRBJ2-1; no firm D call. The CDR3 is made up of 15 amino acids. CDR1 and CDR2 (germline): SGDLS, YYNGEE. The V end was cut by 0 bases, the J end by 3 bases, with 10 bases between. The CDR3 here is CASSVDIGDYNEQFF. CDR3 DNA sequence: TGTGCCAGCAGCGTAGATATAGGAGACTACAATGAGCAGTTCTTC.

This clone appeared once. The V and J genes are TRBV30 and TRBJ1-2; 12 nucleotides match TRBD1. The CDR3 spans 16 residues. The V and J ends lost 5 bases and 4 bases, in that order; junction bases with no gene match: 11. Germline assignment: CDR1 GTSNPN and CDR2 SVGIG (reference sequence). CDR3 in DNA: TGTGCCTGGGCCGGGACAGGGGGCCCTTTTGGCTATGGCTACACCTTC. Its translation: CAWAGTGGPFGYGYTF.

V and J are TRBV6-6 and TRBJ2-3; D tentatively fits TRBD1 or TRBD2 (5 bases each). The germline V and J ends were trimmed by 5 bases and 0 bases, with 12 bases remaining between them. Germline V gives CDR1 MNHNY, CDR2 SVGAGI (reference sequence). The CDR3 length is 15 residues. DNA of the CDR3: TGTGCCAGCAGTCCCGGGACGCAAAGCACAGATACGCAGTATTTT. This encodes CASSPGTQSTDTQYF.

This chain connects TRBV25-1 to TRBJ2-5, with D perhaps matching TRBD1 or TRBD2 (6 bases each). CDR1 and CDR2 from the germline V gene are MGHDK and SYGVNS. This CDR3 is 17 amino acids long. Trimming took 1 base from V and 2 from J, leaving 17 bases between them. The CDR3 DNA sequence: TGTGCCAGCAGTGAATTAGGGGGACTTAATCCACAAGAGACCCAGTACTTC. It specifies CASSELGGLNPQETQYF.

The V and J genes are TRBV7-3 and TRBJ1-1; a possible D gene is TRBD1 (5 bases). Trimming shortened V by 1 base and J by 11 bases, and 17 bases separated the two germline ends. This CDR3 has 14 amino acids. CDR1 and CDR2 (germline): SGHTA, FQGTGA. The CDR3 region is CASSLITGRDVAFF. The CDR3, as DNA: TGTGCCAGCAGCTTAATCACAGGCCGCGACGTGGCTTTCTTT.

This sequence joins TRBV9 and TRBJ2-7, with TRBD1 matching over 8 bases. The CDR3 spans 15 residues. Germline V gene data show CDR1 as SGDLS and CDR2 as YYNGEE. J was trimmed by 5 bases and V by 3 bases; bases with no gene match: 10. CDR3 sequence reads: CASSGRQGIRDEQYF. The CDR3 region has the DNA TGTGCCAGCAGCGGACGACAGGGGATTCGGGACGAGCAGTACTTC. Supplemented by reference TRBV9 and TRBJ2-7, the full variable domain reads DSGVTQTPKHLITATGQRVTLRCSPRSGDLSVYWYQQSLDQGLQFLIQYYNGEERAKGNILERFSAQQFPDLHSELNLSSLELGDSALYFCASSGRQGIRDEQYFGPGTRLTVT.

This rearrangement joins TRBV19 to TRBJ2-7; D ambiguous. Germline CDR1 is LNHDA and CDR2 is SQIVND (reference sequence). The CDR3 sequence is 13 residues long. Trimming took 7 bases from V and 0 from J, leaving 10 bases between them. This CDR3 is CASTPAGSYEQYF. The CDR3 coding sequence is TGTGCCAGTACCCCGGCAGGCTCCTACGAGCAGTACTTC.

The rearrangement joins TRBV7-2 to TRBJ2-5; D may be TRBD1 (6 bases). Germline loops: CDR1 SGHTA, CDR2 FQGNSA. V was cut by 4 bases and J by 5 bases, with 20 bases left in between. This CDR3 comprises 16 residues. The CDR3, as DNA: TGTGCCAGCAGCTCATTACACCAGGGGCGTCGGGAGACCCAGTACTTC. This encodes CASSSLHQGRRETQYF.

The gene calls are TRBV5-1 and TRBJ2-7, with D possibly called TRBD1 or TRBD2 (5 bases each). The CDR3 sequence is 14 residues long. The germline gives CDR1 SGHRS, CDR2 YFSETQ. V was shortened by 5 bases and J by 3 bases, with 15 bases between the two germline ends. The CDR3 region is CASRPSLGGYEQYF. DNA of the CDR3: TGCGCCAGCAGGCCATCGCTTGGGGGCTACGAGCAGTACTTC.

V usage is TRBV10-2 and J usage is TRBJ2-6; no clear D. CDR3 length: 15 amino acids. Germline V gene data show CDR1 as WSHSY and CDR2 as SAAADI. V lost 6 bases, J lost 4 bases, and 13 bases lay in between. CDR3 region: CASREVAPGANVLTF. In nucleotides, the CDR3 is TGCGCCAGCAGAGAAGTGGCGCCCGGGGCCAACGTCCTGACTTTC.

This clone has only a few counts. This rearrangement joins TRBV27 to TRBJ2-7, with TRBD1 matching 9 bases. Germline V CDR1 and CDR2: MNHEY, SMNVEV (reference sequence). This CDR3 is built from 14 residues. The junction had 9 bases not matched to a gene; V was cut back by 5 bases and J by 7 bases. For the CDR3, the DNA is TGTGCCAGCAGTGGCCTAGGACAGGGGAATGAGCAGTACTTC. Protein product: CASSGLGQGNEQYF.

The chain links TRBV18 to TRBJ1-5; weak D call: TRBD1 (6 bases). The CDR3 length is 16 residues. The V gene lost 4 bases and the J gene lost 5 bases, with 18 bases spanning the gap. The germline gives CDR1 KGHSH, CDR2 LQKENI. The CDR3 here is CASSLNYRDNYQPQHF. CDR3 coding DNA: TGTGCCAGCTCACTCAATTACCGGGACAACTATCAGCCCCAGCATTTT.

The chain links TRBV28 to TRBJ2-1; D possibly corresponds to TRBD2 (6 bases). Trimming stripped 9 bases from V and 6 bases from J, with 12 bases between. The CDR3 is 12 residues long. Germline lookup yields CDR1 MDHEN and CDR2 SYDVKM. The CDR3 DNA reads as TGTGCCAGTGGAGGGAGTCGCAATGAGCAGTTCTTC. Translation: CASGGSRNEQFF.

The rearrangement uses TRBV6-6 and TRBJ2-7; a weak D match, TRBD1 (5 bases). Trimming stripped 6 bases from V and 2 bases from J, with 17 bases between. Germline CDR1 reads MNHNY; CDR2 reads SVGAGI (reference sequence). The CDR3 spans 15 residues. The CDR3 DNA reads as TGTGCCAGCAGCCCTTATGTGGGGCTAGCCTACGAGCAGTACTTC. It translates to CASSPYVGLAYEQYF.

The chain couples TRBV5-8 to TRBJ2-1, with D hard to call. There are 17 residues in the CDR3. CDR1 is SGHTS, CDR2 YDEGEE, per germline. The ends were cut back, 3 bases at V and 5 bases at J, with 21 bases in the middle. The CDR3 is CASSSGGGKWVHNEQFF. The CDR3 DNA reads TGTGCCAGCAGCTCCGGTGGTGGTAAGTGGGTCCACAATGAGCAGTTCTTC.

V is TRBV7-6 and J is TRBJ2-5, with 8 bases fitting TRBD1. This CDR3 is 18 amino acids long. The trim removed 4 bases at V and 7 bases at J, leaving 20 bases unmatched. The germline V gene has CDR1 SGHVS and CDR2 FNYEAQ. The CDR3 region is CASSSPTRTGTNRLTQYF. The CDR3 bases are TGTGCCAGCAGCTCACCAACCCGGACAGGGACGAATCGTCTGACCCAGTACTTC.

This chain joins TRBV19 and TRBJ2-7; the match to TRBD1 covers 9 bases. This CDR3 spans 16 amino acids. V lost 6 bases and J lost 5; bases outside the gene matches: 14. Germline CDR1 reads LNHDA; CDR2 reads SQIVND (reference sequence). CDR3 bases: TGTGCCAGTAGATCGTCCGGGACAGGGAATATCCACGAGCAGTACTTC. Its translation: CASRSSGTGNIHEQYF.

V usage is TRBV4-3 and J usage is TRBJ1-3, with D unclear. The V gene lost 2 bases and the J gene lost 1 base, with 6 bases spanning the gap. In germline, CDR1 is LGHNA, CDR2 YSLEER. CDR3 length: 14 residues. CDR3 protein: CASSQFPSGNTIYF. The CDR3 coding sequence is TGCGCCAGCAGCCAATTCCCTTCTGGAAACACCATATATTTT.

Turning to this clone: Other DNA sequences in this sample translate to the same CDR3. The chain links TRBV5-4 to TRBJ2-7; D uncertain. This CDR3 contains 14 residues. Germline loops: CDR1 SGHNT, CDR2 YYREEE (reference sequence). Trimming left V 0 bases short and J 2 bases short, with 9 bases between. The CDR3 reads CASSLAGRTYEQYF. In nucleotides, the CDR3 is TGTGCCAGCAGCTTGGCCGGCAGGACCTACGAGCAGTACTTC.

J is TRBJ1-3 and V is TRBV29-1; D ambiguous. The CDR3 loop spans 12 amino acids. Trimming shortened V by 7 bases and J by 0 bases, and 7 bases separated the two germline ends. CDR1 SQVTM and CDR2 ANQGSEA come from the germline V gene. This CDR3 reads CSGTFSGNTIYF. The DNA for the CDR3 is TGCAGCGGGACCTTCTCTGGAAACACCATATATTTT.

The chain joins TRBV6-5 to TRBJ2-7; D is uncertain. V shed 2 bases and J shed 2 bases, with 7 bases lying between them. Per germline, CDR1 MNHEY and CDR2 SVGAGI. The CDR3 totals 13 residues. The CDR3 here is CASSYTVTYEQYF. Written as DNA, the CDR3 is TGTGCCAGCAGTTACACTGTTACCTACGAGCAGTACTTC.

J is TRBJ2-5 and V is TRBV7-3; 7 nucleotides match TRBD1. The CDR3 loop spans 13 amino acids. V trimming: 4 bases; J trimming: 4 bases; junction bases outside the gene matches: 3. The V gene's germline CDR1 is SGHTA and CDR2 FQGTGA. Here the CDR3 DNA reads TGTGCCAGCAGCTCCCGACAGGGAGAGACCCAGTACTTC. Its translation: CASSSRQGETQYF.

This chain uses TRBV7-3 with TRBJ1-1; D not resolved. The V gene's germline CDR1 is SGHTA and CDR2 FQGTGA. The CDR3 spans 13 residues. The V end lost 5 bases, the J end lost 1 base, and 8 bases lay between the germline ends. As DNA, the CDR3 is TGTGCCAGCAGCGCGAGCCCGAACACTGAAGCTTTCTTT. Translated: CASSASPNTEAFF.

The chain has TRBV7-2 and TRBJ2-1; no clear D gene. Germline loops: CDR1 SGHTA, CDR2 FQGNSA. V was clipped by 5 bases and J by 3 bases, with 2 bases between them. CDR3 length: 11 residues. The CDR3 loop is CASSVYNEQFF. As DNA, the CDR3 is TGTGCCAGCAGCGTCTACAATGAGCAGTTCTTC.

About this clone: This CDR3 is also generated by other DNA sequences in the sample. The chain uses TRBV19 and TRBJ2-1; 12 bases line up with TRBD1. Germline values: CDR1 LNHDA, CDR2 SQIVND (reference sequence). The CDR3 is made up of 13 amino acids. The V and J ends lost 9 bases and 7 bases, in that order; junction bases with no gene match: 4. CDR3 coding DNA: TGTGCCAGCCGGGACAGGGGGCTAAATGAGCAGTTCTTC. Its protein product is CASRDRGLNEQFF.

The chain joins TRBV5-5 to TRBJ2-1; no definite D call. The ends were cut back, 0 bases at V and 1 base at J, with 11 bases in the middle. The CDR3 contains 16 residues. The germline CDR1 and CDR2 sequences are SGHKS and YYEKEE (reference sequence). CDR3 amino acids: CASSLGVAASYNEQFF. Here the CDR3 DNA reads TGTGCCAGCAGCTTGGGGGTGGCGGCTTCCTACAATGAGCAGTTCTTC.